One sample yielded the 20 T cell receptor beta chains listed below, sequenced in a study of naive and memory T cell subsets. A UMI-containing oligonucleotide was joined by 3' ligation to the TCR cDNA template. Amplification of ligated cDNA took four PCR rounds with SP2 and nested alpha and beta constant primers. TCRdb re-called the 5' RACE reads with MiXCR, one entry per CDR3 protein. The sample contains 55,000 to 70,000 distinct CDR3 sequences, about 7% of which appear only once. These TCRs come from a male donor in good health.

This clonotype was recorded at least ten times. The chain links TRBV29-1 to TRBJ2-2; the D call may be TRBD1 or TRBD2 (5 bases each). CDR3 length equals 16 residues. Germline CDR1 is SQVTM and CDR2 is ANQGSEA. V lost 2 bases, J lost 4 bases, and 17 bases lay in between. The CDR3 sequence is CSVEIGTPLGTGELFF. CDR3 coding DNA: TGCAGCGTTGAAATCGGGACCCCCCTTGGCACCGGGGAGCTGTTTTTT.

This clonotype was picked up many times. The chain carries TRBV12-3 or TRBV12-4 and TRBJ2-3; D may correspond to TRBD1 or TRBD2 (5 bases each). The CDR3 length is 16 residues. Trimming shortened V by 5 bases and J by 6 bases, and 21 bases separated the two germline ends. CDR3 protein: CASSPRRDGLGDTQYF. The DNA of the CDR3 is TGTGCCAGCAGTCCCCGCCGGGACGGCCTCGGGGATACGCAGTATTTT.

J is TRBJ2-1 and V is TRBV14; TRBD2 matches 7 bases. CDR1 is SGHDN, CDR2 FVKESK, per germline. The junction had 6 bases not matched to a gene; V was cut back by 6 bases and J by 7 bases. This CDR3 is 13 amino acids long. Written as DNA, the CDR3 is TGTGCCAGCAGACCCGGCGGGAGTAATGAGCAGTTCTTC. Translation: CASRPGGSNEQFF. The full variable domain, completed using reference TRBV14 and TRBJ2-1, is EAGVTQFPSHSVIEKGQTVTLRCDPISGHDNLYWYRRVMGKEIKFLLHFVKESKQDESGMPNNRFLAERTGGTYSTLKVQPAELEDSGVYFCASRPGGSNEQFFGPGTRLTVL.

The chain employs TRBV12-3 or TRBV12-4 and TRBJ2-1; D ambiguous. This CDR3 is built from 17 residues. V lost 4 bases and J lost 5, with 21 bases in between. The chain's CDR3 is CASSSIMTRDSNNEQFF. The CDR3 DNA follows: TGTGCCAGCAGTTCCATCATGACGCGCGATTCGAACAATGAGCAGTTCTTC.

V usage is TRBV12-3 or TRBV12-4 and J usage is TRBJ2-1; D ambiguous. V gave up 11 bases and J gave up 4 bases, with 12 bases separating them. This CDR3 has 12 residues. The CDR3 DNA sequence: TGTGCCGGCGGTGAGCTTTACAATGAGCAGTTCTTC. Translating gives CAGGELYNEQFF.

This clonotype has at least ten counts. V gene TRBV20-1 combines with J gene TRBJ1-1; D unresolved. V was pared by 6 bases and J by 4 bases, with 9 bases between. CDR1 and CDR2 from the germline V gene are DFQATT and SNEGSKA (reference sequence). The CDR3 length is 11 residues. Here the CDR3 reads CSAIGSTEAFF. CDR3 DNA: TGCAGTGCCATAGGTAGCACTGAAGCTTTCTTT.

The rearrangement joins TRBV5-4 to TRBJ2-1; 10 bases match TRBD2. This CDR3 has 16 amino acids. With V trimmed by 5 bases and J by 7 bases, 12 bases remained unmatched. CDR1 and CDR2 (germline): SGHNT, YYREEE (reference sequence). The CDR3 sequence: CASSPGGLAGENEQFF. The CDR3 nucleotides are TGTGCCAGCAGTCCTGGTGGGCTAGCGGGAGAGAATGAGCAGTTCTTC.

This clonotype was seen many times. V and J are TRBV12-3 or TRBV12-4 and TRBJ2-2; tentatively, D is TRBD1 or TRBD2 (5 bases each). This CDR3 has 15 amino acids. V lost 3 bases and J 5 bases, leaving 13 bases between the germline ends. The CDR3 DNA sequence: TGTGCCAGCAGTTTTGAGGGACCCCATACCGGGGAGCTGTTTTTT. Translating it yields CASSFEGPHTGELFF.

In DNA form, the CDR3 reads TGCAGTGCTAGAGACCAGGGGGTCAATCAGCCCCAGCATTTT. Amino acid sequence: CSARDQGVNQPQHF. The rearrangement links TRBV20-1 to TRBJ1-5, with 7 bases matching TRBD1. V dropped 0 bases and J dropped 3; count of bases not matched to a gene: 2. This CDR3 has 14 residues. Germline CDR1 DFQATT, CDR2 SNEGSKA (reference sequence).

This clonotype was seen a handful of times. The chain recombines TRBV29-1 with TRBJ2-3; weak D call: TRBD1 (5 bases). Trimming took off 4 bases at V and 4 bases at J, with 15 bases between the two ends. The CDR3 is 14 residues long. Germline V gene sequence: CDR1 SQVTM, CDR2 ANQGSEA. CDR3 sequence: CSVGRAHMADTQYF. The CDR3 DNA is TGCAGCGTTGGCAGGGCCCACATGGCAGATACGCAGTATTTT.

The chain joins TRBV19 to TRBJ2-6; weak D call: TRBD2 (6 bases). Deletions cut 5 bases from V and 0 bases from J, with 11 bases between. CDR3 length: 16 amino acids. Germline lookup yields CDR1 LNHDA and CDR2 SQIVND (reference sequence). CDR3 protein: CASSRGKSSGANVLTF. The CDR3 nucleotides read TGTGCCAGTAGTCGGGGGAAGAGCTCTGGGGCCAACGTCCTGACTTTC.

This clonotype is medium-sized in the sample. As the CDR3 is not closed by the conserved phenylalanine or tryptophan, this likely results from a read error. The DNA is omitted, as the CDR3 cannot be located on it reliably, and the CDR3 follows TCRdb's listing. The V and J genes are TRBV13 and TRBJ2-1; TRBD1, the table's D call, lacks a check against the DNA. CDR1 is PRHDT and CDR2 is FYEKMQ in the germline V gene (reference sequence). The CDR3 comprises 13 residues, both ends counted. CDR3 region: CASSLGGGGLPTP.

Many counts were recorded for this clonotype. The chain has TRBV10-3 and TRBJ2-1; 9 bases map to TRBD2. The CDR3 is made up of 17 amino acids. Germline-derived CDR1 and CDR2 are ENHRY and SYGVKD. V lost 2 bases to trimming and J lost 0 bases; unmatched junction nucleotides: 5. CDR3 protein: CAISEDPSGASYNEQFF. For the CDR3, the DNA is TGTGCCATCAGTGAGGACCCTAGCGGGGCCTCCTACAATGAGCAGTTCTTC.

This clonotype showed up many times. V usage is TRBV29-1 and J usage is TRBJ2-7, with TRBD1 as a possible D gene (5 bases). Germline V gene sequence: CDR1 SQVTM, CDR2 ANQGSEA. The CDR3 extends over 13 amino acids. Trimming took 6 bases from V and 0 from J, leaving 12 bases between them. The CDR3 nucleotides read TGCAGCGTCCAAACGACAGACTCCTACGAGCAGTACTTC. It encodes CSVQTTDSYEQYF.

The chain recombines TRBV20-1 with TRBJ2-3; D remains unclear. There are 13 residues in the CDR3. Between the trimmed V and J ends, which lost 2 bases and 9 bases, there was a span of 15 bases. Germline CDR1 is DFQATT and CDR2 is SNEGSKA (reference sequence). The CDR3 DNA is TGCAGTGCTAGATCAGGCCTCCTAGGCACGCAGTATTTT. As protein: CSARSGLLGTQYF.

This clonotype was observed a few times. The chain employs TRBV12-3 or TRBV12-4 and TRBJ1-2; TRBD1 aligns across 7 bases. V shed 5 bases and J 1 base; nucleotides not matched to a gene: 7. The CDR3 covers 15 residues. CDR3 nucleotides: TGTGCCAGCAGTCCCCCACGGGACAGTAACTATGGCTACACCTTC. Protein sequence: CASSPPRDSNYGYTF.

Many counts were recorded for this clonotype. The chain recombines TRBV6-4 with TRBJ2-7; D may match TRBD1 or TRBD2 (5 bases each). V was shortened by 0 bases and J by 4 bases, with 19 bases between the two germline ends. Germline V CDR1 and CDR2: MRHNA, SNTAGT. The CDR3 covers 17 residues. Here the CDR3 reads CASSDSKGQGRGYEQYF. The CDR3 nucleotides are TGTGCCAGCAGTGACTCGAAGGGGCAGGGAAGAGGGTACGAGCAGTACTTC.

The rearrangement links TRBV14 to TRBJ2-7; D could derive from TRBD1 or TRBD2 (5 bases each). The CDR3 is 16 amino acids. V dropped 1 base and J dropped 6 bases, with 19 bases sitting between them. CDR1 is SGHDN, CDR2 FVKESK, per germline. CDR3 DNA sequence: TGTGCCAGCAGCCAAGTTTGGGGGACGACCTTAGGCGAGCAGTACTTC. Amino acid sequence: CASSQVWGTTLGEQYF.

This chain joins TRBV19 and TRBJ1-5; TRBD1 matches at 10 bases. Germline V gene lookup returns CDR1 LNHDA and CDR2 SQIVND (reference sequence). This CDR3 has 15 residues. V dropped 4 bases and J dropped 2; count of bases not matched to a gene: 2. The CDR3 protein is CASSTGQGRNQPQHF. The CDR3 DNA reads as TGTGCCAGTAGTACGGGACAGGGGCGCAATCAGCCCCAGCATTTT.

This clonotype was observed at least ten times. CDR3 DNA sequence: TGTGCCTGGGGGGGACAGGGTATGCAAGCTTTCTTT. Amino acids: CAWGGQGMQAFF. V is TRBV30 and J is TRBJ1-1; 9 nucleotides agree with TRBD1. The CDR3 has 12 amino acids. With V trimmed by 5 bases and J by 9 bases, 7 bases remained unmatched. CDR1 and CDR2 (germline): GTSNPN, SVGIG (reference sequence).